The 30 T cell receptor beta chains listed next were all sequenced from one sample in a study of blood T cell repertoires in COVID-19. TCRdb's table, derived via immunoSEQ multiplex PCR, lists solely in-frame clones and lacks some. The sample holds under 250,000 clones; about nine tenths are singletons and the top ten take 0.55% to 0.75%. Sequencing was done on a sample of peripheral blood. Every receptor here comes from a man aged 35-49 years with acute or convalescent COVID-19.

The CDR3 here is CASSLAGGATGELFF. The CDR3 DNA sequence: TGCGCCAGCAGCTTGGCCGGGGGGGCGACCGGGGAGCTGTTTTTT. V and J are TRBV5-1 and TRBJ2-2; 8 bases line up with TRBD2. The J segment lost 5 bases and the V segment lost 0 bases, leaving 3 bases of the junction unmatched. Germline values: CDR1 SGHRS, CDR2 YFSETQ. The CDR3 sequence is 15 residues long.

This clone was recorded a few times. This sequence joins TRBV2 and TRBJ1-5, with TRBD1 matching 8 bases. CDR3 length equals 14 residues. Germline CDR1 SNHLY, CDR2 FYNNEI. Germline trimming cut 7 bases from V and 0 bases from J; bases unmatched to any gene: 2. This CDR3 reads CASNGQGSNQPQHF. DNA for the CDR3: TGTGCCAGCAATGGACAGGGTAGCAATCAGCCCCAGCATTTT.

V is TRBV19 and J is TRBJ2-7; no clear D. Trimming took off 9 bases at V and 0 bases at J, with 12 bases between the two ends. CDR3 length equals 13 residues. CDR1 LNHDA and CDR2 SQIVND come from the germline V gene (reference sequence). CDR3 in amino acids: CASADLSSYEQYF. The DNA of the CDR3 is TGTGCCAGCGCAGACTTGTCCTCCTACGAGCAGTACTTC.

The chain is built from TRBV2 and TRBJ2-3, with TRBD2 matching 10 bases. The V gene's germline CDR1 is SNHLY and CDR2 FYNNEI. With 7 bases clipped from V and 2 bases from J, the junction kept 6 bases outside the gene matches. The CDR3 covers 15 residues. CDR3 in DNA: TGTGCCAGCACGACACTAGCGGGGTCCACAGATACGCAGTATTTT. Its protein is CASTTLAGSTDTQYF.

This chain links TRBV4-1 with TRBJ2-1; TRBD1 matches 9 bases. This CDR3 spans 16 amino acids. J gave up 4 bases and V 1 base, and 5 bases lay outside the gene matches. From germline, CDR1 is MGHRA and CDR2 YSYEKL. CDR3: CASSQGEGQGYNEQFF. For the CDR3, the DNA is TGCGCCAGCAGCCAAGGTGAGGGACAGGGTTACAATGAGCAGTTCTTC.

The chain recombines TRBV27 with TRBJ2-1; D is possibly TRBD1 (6 bases). The CDR3 covers 13 residues. V was shortened by 8 bases and J by 7 bases, with 15 bases between the two germline ends. Germline V gene sequence: CDR1 MNHEY, CDR2 SMNVEV (reference sequence). The CDR3 reads CASATGTKNEQFF. CDR3 nucleotides: TGTGCCAGCGCCACCGGGACAAAAAATGAGCAGTTCTTC.

This chain uses TRBV11-2 with TRBJ2-2; TRBD1 matches at 7 bases. Germline V gene data show CDR1 as SGHAT and CDR2 as FQNNGV. This CDR3 contains 15 residues. Losses at the gene ends were 1 base for V and 8 bases for J; bases not matched to a gene: 7. CDR3 amino acids: CASSLVTGPVGELFF. The CDR3 region has the DNA TGTGCCAGCAGCTTAGTGACAGGGCCGGTAGGGGAGCTGTTTTTT.

V gene TRBV15 combines with J gene TRBJ2-7, with 10 positions matching TRBD2. Unmatched junction bases numbered 5, after V lost 0 bases and J lost 3 bases. CDR3 length: 16 residues. Looked up from germline, CDR1 is LNHNV and CDR2 is YYDKDF (reference sequence). CDR3 sequence: CATSRELAGRIYEQYF. CDR3 nucleotide sequence: TGTGCCACCAGCAGAGAACTAGCGGGAAGGATCTACGAGCAGTACTTC. The full variable domain, in which reference TRBV15 and TRBJ2-7 provide the parts outside the CDR3, is DAMVIQNPRYQVTQFGKPVTLSCSQTLNHNVMYWYQQKSSQAPKLLFHYYDKDFNNEADTPDNFQSRRPNTSFCFLDIRSPGLGDTAMYLCATSRELAGRIYEQYFGPGTRLTVT.

J is TRBJ2-1 and V is TRBV7-9; 8 bases fit TRBD1. Germline values: CDR1 SEHNR, CDR2 FQNEAQ (reference sequence). After removal of 5 bases from V and 8 bases from J, the junction contained 11 bases not matched to a gene. The CDR3 has 15 residues. In DNA, the CDR3 is TGTGCCAGCAGCACCCGACAGGGGCCCACCGATGAGCAGTTCTTC. This encodes CASSTRQGPTDEQFF.

The chain employs TRBV11-2 and TRBJ1-1; TRBD1 might be the D (5 bases). CDR3 size: 11 residues. The ends were cut back, 3 bases at V and 10 bases at J, with 9 bases in the middle. Germline assignment: CDR1 SGHAT and CDR2 FQNNGV. This chain's CDR3 is CASSLGRVAFF. DNA for the CDR3: TGTGCCAGCAGCTTGGGGCGAGTAGCTTTCTTT. Together with reference TRBV11-2 and TRBJ1-1, the CDR3 gives the full variable domain: EAGVAQSPRYKIIEKRQSVAFWCNPISGHATLYWYQQILGQGPKLLIQFQNNGVVDDSQLPKDRFSAERLKGVDSTLKIQPAKLEDSAVYLCASSLGRVAFFGQGTRLTVV.

V gene TRBV3-1 (or the pseudogene TRBV3-2) combines with J gene TRBJ2-3; TRBD2 matches at 7 bases. Looked up from germline, CDR1 is LGHDT and CDR2 is YNNKEL (reference sequence). V was clipped by 0 bases and J by 5 bases; unmatched bases: 8. This CDR3 region has 16 residues. DNA for the CDR3: TGTGCCAGCAGCCAAGATAGCGGCGGGAGCGGAGATACGCAGTATTTT. Translated, it gives CASSQDSGGSGDTQYF.

This clone showed up just once. The chain has TRBV3-1 (or the pseudogene TRBV3-2) and TRBJ1-1; D is uncertain. The V gene lost 0 bases and the J gene lost 3 bases, with 5 bases spanning the gap. This CDR3 has 13 amino acids. Germline V CDR1 and CDR2: LGHDT, YNNKEL (reference sequence). The CDR3 nucleotides read TGTGCCAGCAGCCAAGATCCATACACTGAAGCTTTCTTT. It yields the protein CASSQDPYTEAFF.

The rearrangement links TRBV24-1 to TRBJ2-1; D possibly corresponds to TRBD1 (6 bases). The V gene lost 0 bases and the J gene lost 9 bases, with 14 bases spanning the gap. Germline values: CDR1 KGHDR, CDR2 SFDVKD. The CDR3 consists of 15 residues. The CDR3 here is CATSDLQDRSPEQFF. DNA of the CDR3: TGTGCCACCAGTGATTTGCAAGACAGGTCCCCTGAGCAGTTCTTC.

V usage is TRBV2 and J usage is TRBJ1-1; a weak D match, TRBD1 (5 bases). Germline V gene data show CDR1 as SNHLY and CDR2 as FYNNEI. Between the trimmed V and J ends, which lost 6 bases and 1 base, there was a span of 15 bases. The CDR3 sequence is 15 residues long. The CDR3 loop is CASRREGSRNTEAFF. The CDR3 nucleotides are TGTGCCAGCAGAAGGGAGGGGTCGAGGAACACTGAAGCTTTCTTT.

This chain connects TRBV29-1 to TRBJ2-3; D uncertain. The CDR3 is 13 amino acids. V was shortened by 4 bases and J by 0 bases, with 8 bases between the two germline ends. The germline V gene encodes CDR1 SQVTM and CDR2 ANQGSEA. CDR3 amino acids: CSVAKSSTDTQYF. The CDR3 region has the DNA TGCAGCGTTGCTAAGAGTAGCACAGATACGCAGTATTTT.

This chain uses TRBV5-1 with TRBJ2-5, with D possibly matching TRBD1 (5 bases). The length of the CDR3 is 15 residues. CDR1 and CDR2 from the germline V gene are SGHRS and YFSETQ. V shed 0 bases and J shed 7 bases, with 16 bases lying between them. The CDR3 here is CASSLEGYPPGTQYF. CDR3 sequence (DNA): TGCGCCAGCAGCTTGGAGGGGTATCCGCCGGGGACCCAGTACTTC.

The genes are TRBV25-1 and TRBJ2-2; unclear D gene. CDR1 MGHDK and CDR2 SYGVNS come from the germline V gene. This CDR3 has 11 residues. The ends were cut back, 6 bases at V and 10 bases at J, with 9 bases in the middle. For the CDR3, the DNA is TGTGCCAGCAGCATCGAGATGGAGCTGTTTTTT. Translated, it gives CASSIEMELFF.

The rearrangement links TRBV5-4 to TRBJ2-7; D might be TRBD2 (5 bases). Deletions cut 4 bases from V and 3 bases from J, with 11 bases between. Germline V CDR1 and CDR2: SGHNT, YYREEE (reference sequence). The CDR3 length is 13 residues. The CDR3 coding sequence is TGTGCCAGCAGCGCTACGGCGGGCTACGAGCAGTACTTC. Translated: CASSATAGYEQYF.

The chain carries TRBV24-1 and TRBJ2-1; a weak D match, TRBD1 (6 bases). Between the trimmed V and J ends, which lost 4 bases and 7 bases, there was a span of 16 bases. From germline, CDR1 is KGHDR and CDR2 SFDVKD. This CDR3 has 15 residues. This CDR3 reads CATSDPRQAQNEQFF. CDR3 nucleotides: TGTGCCACCAGTGACCCCCGACAGGCACAAAATGAGCAGTTCTTC.

The chain carries TRBV18 and TRBJ2-2; 7 nucleotides align to TRBD1. Trimming at V came to 2 bases and at J to 6 bases, leaving 0 bases not matched to a gene. CDR1 is KGHSH and CDR2 is LQKENI in the germline V gene. The CDR3 runs to 13 residues. DNA for the CDR3: TGTGCCAGCTCACCAGACAGGGCCGGGGAGCTGTTTTTT. Protein product: CASSPDRAGELFF.

A remark on this clone: The junction differs from germline at one of its ends, possibly a read error. V usage is TRBV19 and J usage is TRBJ2-4; 10 bases are a match to TRBD2. Germline V gene data show CDR1 as LNHDA and CDR2 as SQIVND (reference sequence). The CDR3 extends over 15 amino acids. Written as DNA, the CDR3 is TGTGCCACCCGGCGAGCGGGAGGGGTCAAAGACATTCAGTACTTC. Translation: CATRRAGGVKDIQYF.

The count of this clone is one. The chain couples TRBV5-1 to TRBJ1-3, with 9 positions matching TRBD1. V gave up 3 bases and J gave up 0 bases; unmatched junction bases: 19. The CDR3 has 21 amino acids. Germline CDR1 and CDR2: SGHRS and YFSETQ. CDR3 sequence (DNA): TGCGCCAGCAGCTCGCTTCCCAGTCGGGACAGGGTTATTCTCTCTGGAAACACCATATATTTT. It yields the protein CASSSLPSRDRVILSGNTIYF. The complete variable domain, with remaining parts taken from reference TRBV5-1 and TRBJ1-3, reads KAGVTQTPRYLIKTRGQQVTLSCSPISGHRSVSWYQQTPGQGLQFLFEYFSETQRNKGNFPGRFSGRQFSNSRSEMNVSTLELGDSALYLCASSSLPSRDRVILSGNTIYFGEGSWLTVV.

The rearrangement uses TRBV4-2 and TRBJ2-7, with D uncertain. The CDR3 has 16 amino acids. Germline lookup yields CDR1 LGHNA and CDR2 YNFKEQ. V dropped 2 bases and J dropped 0 bases, with 14 bases sitting between them. This CDR3 is CASSQSVAAPSYEQYF. The CDR3 DNA reads TGTGCCAGCAGCCAATCAGTAGCCGCCCCCTCCTACGAGCAGTACTTC.

CDR3 residues: CASSFGLAGSYNEQFF. CDR3 sequence (DNA): TGCGCCAGCAGCTTCGGACTAGCGGGATCCTACAATGAGCAGTTCTTC. The chain combines TRBV5-1 with TRBJ2-1; 12 nucleotides line up with TRBD2. Trimming at V came to 2 bases and at J to 1 base, leaving 1 base not matched to a gene. CDR1 and CDR2 (germline): SGHRS, YFSETQ. This CDR3 comprises 16 residues.

The gene calls are TRBV6-1 and TRBJ1-2; 7 bases are shared with TRBD1. The J segment lost 6 bases and the V segment lost 6 bases, leaving 13 bases of the junction unmatched. The CDR3 runs to 15 residues. Germline assignment: CDR1 MNHNS and CDR2 SASEGT. CDR3 loop: CASRDTGEIGNGYTF. DNA for the CDR3: TGTGCCAGCAGGGACACAGGGGAGATTGGGAATGGCTACACCTTC.

This clone was seen once. The V gene is TRBV29-1, the J gene TRBJ2-7; a possible D gene is TRBD1 (5 bases). From germline, CDR1 is SQVTM and CDR2 ANQGSEA. Between the trimmed V and J ends, which lost 3 bases and 0 bases, there was a span of 9 bases. The CDR3 has 13 residues. DNA of the CDR3: TGCAGCGTTGAGGGGCCTGGCTCCTACGAGCAGTACTTC. Its translation: CSVEGPGSYEQYF.

The genes are TRBV18 and TRBJ2-5; 11 bases agree with TRBD1. The CDR3 is made up of 16 amino acids. The trim removed 0 bases at V and 4 bases at J, leaving 4 bases unmatched. From germline, CDR1 is KGHSH and CDR2 LQKENI. In DNA form, the CDR3 reads TGTGCCAGCTCACCACCGACGGGACAGGGGGTAGAGACCCAGTACTTC. This sequence encodes CASSPPTGQGVETQYF. Looking up the rest from reference TRBV18 and TRBJ2-5 gives the full variable domain: NAGVMQNPRHLVRRRGQEARLRCSPMKGHSHVYWYRQLPEEGLKFMVYLQKENIIDESGMPKERFSAEFPKEGPSILRIQQVVRGDSAAYFCASSPPTGQGVETQYFGPGTRLLVL.

V usage is TRBV5-1 and J usage is TRBJ1-2, with a tentative D call TRBD1 (5 bases). Germline assignment: CDR1 SGHRS and CDR2 YFSETQ. The CDR3 totals 16 residues. Trimming stripped 4 bases from V and 8 bases from J, with 24 bases between. CDR3 nucleotides: TGCGCCAGCAGCACCGGACAAGCTATTGAGGAGGGGGGCTACACCTTC. The encoded protein is CASSTGQAIEEGGYTF. Full variable domain (outside the CDR3, taken from reference TRBV5-1 and TRBJ1-2): KAGVTQTPRYLIKTRGQQVTLSCSPISGHRSVSWYQQTPGQGLQFLFEYFSETQRNKGNFPGRFSGRQFSNSRSEMNVSTLELGDSALYLCASSTGQAIEEGGYTFGSGTRLTVV.

This sequence joins TRBV6-5 and TRBJ2-3, with D maybe TRBD2 (5 bases). Germline-derived CDR1 and CDR2 are MNHEY and SVGAGI. CDR3 length equals 13 residues. Deletions cut 2 bases from V and 6 bases from J, with 9 bases between. The CDR3 coding sequence is TGTGCCAGCAGTTACGGGCTAGCCGATACGCAGTATTTT. This sequence encodes CASSYGLADTQYF.

This chain links TRBV5-6 with TRBJ1-1; 7 bases agree with TRBD1. Trimming cost V 3 bases and J 10 bases; bases outside gene matches: 3. Germline values: CDR1 SGHDT, CDR2 YYEEEE. The CDR3 spans 11 residues. The CDR3 sequence: CASSSGQRAFF. In nucleotides, the CDR3 is TGTGCCAGCAGCTCGGGACAGAGAGCTTTCTTT.